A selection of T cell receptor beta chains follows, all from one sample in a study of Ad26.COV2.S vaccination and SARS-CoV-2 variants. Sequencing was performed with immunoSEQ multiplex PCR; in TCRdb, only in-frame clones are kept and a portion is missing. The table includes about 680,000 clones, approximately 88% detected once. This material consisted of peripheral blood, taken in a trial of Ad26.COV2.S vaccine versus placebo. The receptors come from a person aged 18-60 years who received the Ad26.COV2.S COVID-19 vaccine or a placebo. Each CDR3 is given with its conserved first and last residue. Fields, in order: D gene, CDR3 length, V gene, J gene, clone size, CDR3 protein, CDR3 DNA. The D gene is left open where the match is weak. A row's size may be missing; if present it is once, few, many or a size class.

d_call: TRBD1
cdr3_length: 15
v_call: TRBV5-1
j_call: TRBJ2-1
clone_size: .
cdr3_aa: CASSPGTGMYNEQFF
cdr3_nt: TGCGCCAGCAGCCCCGGGACAGGGATGTACAATGAGCAGTTCTTC

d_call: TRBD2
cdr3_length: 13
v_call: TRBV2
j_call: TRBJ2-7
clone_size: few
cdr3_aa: CASENAGAYEQYF
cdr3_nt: TGTGCCAGCGAAAACGCGGGGGCCTACGAGCAGTACTTC

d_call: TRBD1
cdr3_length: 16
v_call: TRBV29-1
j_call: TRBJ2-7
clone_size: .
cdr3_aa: CSVEEPGTGVNYEQYF
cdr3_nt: TGCAGCGTTGAAGAGCCCGGGACAGGGGTAAACTACGAGCAGTACTTC

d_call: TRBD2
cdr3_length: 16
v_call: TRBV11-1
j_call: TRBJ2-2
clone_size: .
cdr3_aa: CASSYQRGGGTGELFF
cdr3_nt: TGTGCCAGCAGCTACCAGCGGGGGGGCGGCACCGGGGAGCTGTTTTTT

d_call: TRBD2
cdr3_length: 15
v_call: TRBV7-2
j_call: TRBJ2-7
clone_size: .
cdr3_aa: CASSATSGRYYEQYF
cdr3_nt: TGTGCCAGCAGCGCGACTAGCGGGAGATATTACGAGCAGTACTTC

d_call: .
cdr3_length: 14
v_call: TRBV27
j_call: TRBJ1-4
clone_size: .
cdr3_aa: CASSRTAPNEKLFF
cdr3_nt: TGTGCCAGCAGTCGGACAGCCCCTAATGAAAAACTGTTTTTT

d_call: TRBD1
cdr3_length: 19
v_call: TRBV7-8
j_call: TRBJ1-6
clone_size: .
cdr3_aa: CASSLARTGDLWVRSPLHF
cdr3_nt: TGTGCCAGCAGCTTAGCGCGGACAGGGGACTTATGGGTGCGTTCACCCCTCCACTTT

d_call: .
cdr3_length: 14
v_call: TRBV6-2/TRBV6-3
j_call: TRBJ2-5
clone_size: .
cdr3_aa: CASSSGQYQETQYF
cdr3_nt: TGTGCCAGCAGTTCCGGACAGTACCAAGAGACCCAGTACTTC

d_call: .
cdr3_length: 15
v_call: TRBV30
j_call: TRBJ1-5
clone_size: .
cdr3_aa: CAWSAQGRRQKPQHF
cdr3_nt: TGTGCCTGGAGTGCCCAGGGTAGGCGCCAAAAGCCCCAGCATTTT

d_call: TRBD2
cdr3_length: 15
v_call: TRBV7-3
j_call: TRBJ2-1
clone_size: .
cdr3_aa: CASSPWGGMSNEQFF
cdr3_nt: TGTGCCAGCAGCCCCTGGGGGGGAATGAGCAATGAGCAGTTCTTC

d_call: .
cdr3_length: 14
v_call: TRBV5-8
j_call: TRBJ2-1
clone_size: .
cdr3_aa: CATSRDFSADEQFF
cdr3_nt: TGTGCCACATCTCGGGACTTCTCAGCGGATGAGCAGTTCTTC

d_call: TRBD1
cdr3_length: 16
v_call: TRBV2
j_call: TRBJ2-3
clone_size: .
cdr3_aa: CASSAQGAVGTDTQYF
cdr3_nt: TGTGCCAGCAGTGCACAGGGGGCTGTGGGCACAGATACGCAGTATTTT

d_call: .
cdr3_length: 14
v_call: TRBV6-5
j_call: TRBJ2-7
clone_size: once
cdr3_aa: CASSSSLLAYEQYF
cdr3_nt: TGTGCCAGCAGTTCCTCCCTACTGGCCTACGAGCAGTACTTC

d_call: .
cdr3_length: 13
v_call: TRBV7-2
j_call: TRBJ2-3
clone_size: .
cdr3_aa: CASKQGSTDTQYF
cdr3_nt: TGTGCCAGCAAACAAGGGAGCACAGATACGCAGTATTTT

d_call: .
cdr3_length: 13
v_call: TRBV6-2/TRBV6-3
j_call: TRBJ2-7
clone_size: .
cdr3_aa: CASSYWTEGEQYF
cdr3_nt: TGTGCCAGCAGTTACTGGACCGAGGGGGAACAGTACTTC

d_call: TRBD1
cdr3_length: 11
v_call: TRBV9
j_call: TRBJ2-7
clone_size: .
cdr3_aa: CASSPQGGQYF
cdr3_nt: TGTGCCAGCAGCCCACAGGGGGGGCAGTACTTC

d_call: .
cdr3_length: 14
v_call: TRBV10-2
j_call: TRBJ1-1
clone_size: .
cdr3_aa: CASSVGDTYTEAFF
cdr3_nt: TGCGCCAGCAGTGTCGGGGACACATACACTGAAGCTTTCTTT

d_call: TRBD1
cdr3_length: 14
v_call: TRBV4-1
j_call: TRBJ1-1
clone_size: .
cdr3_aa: CASSQEQGGPRAFF
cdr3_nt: TGCGCCAGCAGCCAAGAACAGGGGGGTCCACGGGCTTTCTTT

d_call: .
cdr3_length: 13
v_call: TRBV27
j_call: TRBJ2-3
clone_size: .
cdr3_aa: CASSLSSLDTQYF
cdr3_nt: TGTGCCAGCAGTTTATCCAGCCTAGATACGCAGTATTTT

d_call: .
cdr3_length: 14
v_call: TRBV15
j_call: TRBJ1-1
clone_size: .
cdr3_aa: CATSRPGDPLAAFF
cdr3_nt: TGTGCCACCAGCAGACCCGGAGACCCTTTGGCAGCTTTCTTT

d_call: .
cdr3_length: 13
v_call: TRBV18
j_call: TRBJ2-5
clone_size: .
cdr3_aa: CASSRGLEETQYF
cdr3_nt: TGTGCCAGCTCCCGGGGGTTAGAGGAGACCCAGTACTTC

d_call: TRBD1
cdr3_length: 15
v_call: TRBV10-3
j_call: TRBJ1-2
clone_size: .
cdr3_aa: CAISEATGGGYGYTF
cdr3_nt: TGTGCCATCAGTGAGGCAACAGGGGGTGGCTATGGCTACACCTTC

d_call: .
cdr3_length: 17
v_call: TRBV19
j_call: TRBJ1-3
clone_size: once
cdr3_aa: CASSIDPTSDSGNTIYF
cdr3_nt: TGTGCCAGTAGTATCGACCCGACCTCAGACTCTGGAAACACCATATATTTT

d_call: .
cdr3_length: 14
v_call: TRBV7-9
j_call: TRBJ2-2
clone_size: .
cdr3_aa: CASSLGGATGELFF
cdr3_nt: TGTGCCAGCAGCTTAGGGGGAGCCACCGGGGAGCTGTTTTTT

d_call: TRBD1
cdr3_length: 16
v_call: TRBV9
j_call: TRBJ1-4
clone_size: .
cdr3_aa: CASSPPGQGANEKLFF
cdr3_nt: TGTGCCAGCAGCCCCCCGGGACAGGGAGCTAATGAAAAACTGTTTTTT

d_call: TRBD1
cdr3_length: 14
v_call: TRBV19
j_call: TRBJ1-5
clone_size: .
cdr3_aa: CASSKDRAGQPQHF
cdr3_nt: TGTGCCAGTAGTAAGGACAGGGCTGGCCAGCCCCAGCATTTT

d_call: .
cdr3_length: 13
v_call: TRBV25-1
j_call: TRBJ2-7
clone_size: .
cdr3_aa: CASSAITTGEQYF
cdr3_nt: TGTGCCAGCAGTGCAATTACGACAGGCGAGCAGTACTTC

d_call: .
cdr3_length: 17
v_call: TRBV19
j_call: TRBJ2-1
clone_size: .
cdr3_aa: CASSLIQSTGRGNEQFF
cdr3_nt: TGTGCCAGTAGTCTCATACAATCGACAGGGAGGGGCAATGAGCAGTTCTTC

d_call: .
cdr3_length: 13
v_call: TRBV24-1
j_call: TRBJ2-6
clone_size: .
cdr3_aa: CATRGGGANVLTF
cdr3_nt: TGTGCCACCAGAGGGGGTGGGGCCAACGTCCTGACTTTC

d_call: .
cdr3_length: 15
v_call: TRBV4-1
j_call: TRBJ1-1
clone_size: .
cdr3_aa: CASSQDLNRLTEAFF
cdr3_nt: TGCGCCAGCAGCCAAGATCTAAACAGGTTGACTGAAGCTTTCTTT

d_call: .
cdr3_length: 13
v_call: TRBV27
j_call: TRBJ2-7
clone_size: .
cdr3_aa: CASSLWGSYEQYF
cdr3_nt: TGTGCCAGCAGCTTATGGGGATCCTACGAGCAGTACTTC

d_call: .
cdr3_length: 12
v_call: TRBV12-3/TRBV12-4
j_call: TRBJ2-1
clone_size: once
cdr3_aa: CASSAQGYEQFF
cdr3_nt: TGTGCCAGCAGTGCCCAGGGGTATGAGCAGTTCTTC

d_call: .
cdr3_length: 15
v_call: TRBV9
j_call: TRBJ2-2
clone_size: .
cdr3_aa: CASSVEQGNTGELFF
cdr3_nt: TGTGCCAGCAGCGTAGAACAAGGGAACACCGGGGAGCTGTTTTTT

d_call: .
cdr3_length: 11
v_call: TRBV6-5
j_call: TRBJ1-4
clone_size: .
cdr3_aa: CASGLNEKLFF
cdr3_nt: TGTGCCAGCGGTCTTAATGAAAAACTGTTTTTT

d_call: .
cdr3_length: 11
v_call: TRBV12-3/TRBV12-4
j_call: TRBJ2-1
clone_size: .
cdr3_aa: CASSLVGSQFF
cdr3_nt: TGTGCCAGCAGTTTAGTAGGGTCGCAGTTCTTC

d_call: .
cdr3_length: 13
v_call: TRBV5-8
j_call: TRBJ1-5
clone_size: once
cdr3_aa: CASSRQKNQPQHF
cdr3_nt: TGTGCCAGCAGCCGGCAGAAAAATCAGCCCCAGCATTTT